The source of this TCR beta chain is a study of CD8+ T cells in alopecia areata. Study-wide results and limits: Scalp samples also yield sequences from resident alphabeta T cells of normal skin.

The treatment was: oral pan-JAK inhibitor, 5-10 mg twice daily. Turning to this clone: Its cognate antigen is unknown.

Germline CDR1 and CDR2: SQVTM and ANQGSEA. Trimming pared 5 bases from V and 6 bases from J, leaving 16 bases between. This CDR3 comprises 13 residues. RNA, once extracted, was reverse transcribed into cDNA for use as the sequencing template. Produced via immunoSEQ multiplex PCR; TCRdb's table is partial and in-frame only. Of approximately 210,000 clones listed, just over 65% are singletons. The receptor's source is a human donor with alopecia areata. Here the sequenced sample was CD4+ T cells sorted from blood, taken at week 44, from a patient treated with tofacitinib. The chain joins TRBV29-1 to TRBJ1-2; perhaps TRBD1 as D (5 bases). For the CDR3, the DNA is TGCAGCGTTTTAGGGGTGGTAGGGGATGGCTACACCTTC. Its translation: CSVLGVVGDGYTF.